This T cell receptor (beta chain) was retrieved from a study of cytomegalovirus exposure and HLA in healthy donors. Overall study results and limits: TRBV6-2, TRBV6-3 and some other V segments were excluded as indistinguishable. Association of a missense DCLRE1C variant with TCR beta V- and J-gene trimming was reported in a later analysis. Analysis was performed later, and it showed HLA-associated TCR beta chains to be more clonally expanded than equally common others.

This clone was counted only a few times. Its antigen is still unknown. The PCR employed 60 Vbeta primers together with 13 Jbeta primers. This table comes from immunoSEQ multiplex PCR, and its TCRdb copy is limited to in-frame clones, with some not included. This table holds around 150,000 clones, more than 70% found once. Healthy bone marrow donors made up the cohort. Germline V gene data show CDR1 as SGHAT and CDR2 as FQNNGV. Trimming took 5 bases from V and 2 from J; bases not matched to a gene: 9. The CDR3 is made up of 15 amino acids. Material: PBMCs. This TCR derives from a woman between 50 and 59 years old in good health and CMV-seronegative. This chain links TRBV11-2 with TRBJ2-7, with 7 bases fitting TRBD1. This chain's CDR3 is CASSKTGMFPYEQYF. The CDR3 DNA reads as TGTGCCAGCAGCAAGACAGGGATGTTCCCCTACGAGCAGTACTTC.